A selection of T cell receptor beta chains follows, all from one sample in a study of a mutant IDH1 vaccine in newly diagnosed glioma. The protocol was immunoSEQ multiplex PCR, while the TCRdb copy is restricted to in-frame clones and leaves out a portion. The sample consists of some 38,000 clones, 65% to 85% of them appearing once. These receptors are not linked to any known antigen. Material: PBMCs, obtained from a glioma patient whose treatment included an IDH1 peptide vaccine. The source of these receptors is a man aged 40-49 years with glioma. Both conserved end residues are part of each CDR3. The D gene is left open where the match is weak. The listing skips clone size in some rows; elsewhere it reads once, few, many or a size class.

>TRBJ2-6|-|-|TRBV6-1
CASSTSGDGANVLTF
TGTGCCAGCAGCACCTCAGGGGATGGGGCCAACGTCCTGACTTTC
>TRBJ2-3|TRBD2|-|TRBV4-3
CASSQDWIAGEDTQYF
TGCGCCAGCAGCCAAGATTGGATAGCGGGAGAAGATACGCAGTATTTT
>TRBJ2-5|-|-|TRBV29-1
CSVYRAETQYF
TGCAGCGTTTATAGGGCGGAGACCCAGTACTTC
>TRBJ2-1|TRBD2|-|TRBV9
CASSVERDPREQFF
TGTGCCAGCAGCGTAGAGCGGGACCCTCGAGAGCAGTTCTTC
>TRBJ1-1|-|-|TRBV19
CASSIGNTEAFF
TGTGCCAGTAGTATAGGGAACACTGAAGCTTTCTTT
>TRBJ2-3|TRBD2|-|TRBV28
CASRVPRLATDTQYF
TGTGCCAGCAGAGTCCCGAGACTAGCTACAGATACGCAGTATTTT
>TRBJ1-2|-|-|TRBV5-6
CASSTAGIRRGGYGYTF
TGTGCCAGCAGCACCGCAGGGATACGGCGGGGCGGCTATGGCTACACCTTC
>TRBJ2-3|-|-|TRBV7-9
CASSLASIADTDTQYF
TGTGCCAGCAGCTTAGCGTCGATCGCGGACACAGATACGCAGTATTTT
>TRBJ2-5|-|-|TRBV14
CASSQGHLQGGVGETQYF
TGTGCCAGCAGCCAAGGCCATTTACAGGGTGGTGTAGGAGAGACCCAGTACTTC
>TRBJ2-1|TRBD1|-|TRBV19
CASSPGQIREQFF
TGTGCCAGTAGTCCGGGACAGATTAGGGAGCAGTTCTTC
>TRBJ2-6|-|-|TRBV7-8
CASSLRAGFGSGANVLTF
TGTGCCAGCAGCTTAAGGGCGGGGTTTGGCTCTGGGGCCAACGTCCTGACTTTC
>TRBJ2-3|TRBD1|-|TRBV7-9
CASRSTGSPTDTQYF
TGTGCCAGCAGATCGACAGGGTCTCCCACAGATACGCAGTATTTT
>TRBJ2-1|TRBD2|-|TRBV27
CASSARGEVYNEQFF
TGTGCCAGCAGTGCCCGGGGGGAGGTCTACAATGAGCAGTTCTTC
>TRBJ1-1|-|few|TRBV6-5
CASSNLRRAFF
TGTGCCAGCAGTAACTTGCGTCGGGCTTTCTTT
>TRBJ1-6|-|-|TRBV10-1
CASSPHRSRTNSPLHF
TGCGCCAGCAGTCCTCACAGAAGTAGGACTAATTCACCCCTCCACTTT
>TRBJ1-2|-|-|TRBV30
CAWSVRLGVRTF
TGTGCCTGGAGTGTTCGGCTGGGGGTTCGAACCTTC
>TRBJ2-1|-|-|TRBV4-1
CASSPGTPYNEQFF
TGCGCCAGCAGCCCGGGGACTCCCTACAATGAGCAGTTCTTC
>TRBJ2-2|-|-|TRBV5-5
CASSRRGIAESNTGELFF
TGTGCCAGCAGCCGAAGAGGGATAGCGGAGTCGAACACCGGGGAGCTGTTTTTT
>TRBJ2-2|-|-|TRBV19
CASAGQRNTGELFF
TGTGCCAGTGCAGGGCAGAGGAACACCGGGGAGCTGTTTTTT
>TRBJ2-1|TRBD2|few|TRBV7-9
CASSLAGTSGRSHEQFF
TGTGCCAGCAGCTTAGCCGGGACTAGCGGGAGATCTCATGAGCAGTTCTTC
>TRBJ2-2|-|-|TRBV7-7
CASSGPGGGELFF
TGTGCCAGCAGCGGCCCCGGAGGCGGGGAGCTGTTTTTT
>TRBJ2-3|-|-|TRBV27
CASRYIVARGSTDTQYF
TGTGCCAGCAGATATATAGTGGCGCGGGGTTCCACAGATACGCAGTATTTT
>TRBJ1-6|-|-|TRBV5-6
CASSSLGEGPIALHF
TGTGCCAGCAGCTCCCTTGGAGAGGGCCCGATCGCCCTCCACTTT
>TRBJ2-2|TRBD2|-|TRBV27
CASSFLAQTIAGVPVGDTGELFF
TGTGCCAGCAGTTTCCTTGCCCAAACTATAGCGGGAGTTCCCGTAGGGGACACCGGGGAGCTGTTTTTT
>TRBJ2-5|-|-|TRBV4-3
CASSQDRGPGETQYF
TGCGCCAGCAGCCAAGACAGGGGCCCCGGGGAGACCCAGTACTTC
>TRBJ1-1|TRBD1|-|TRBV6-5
CASSLGRQGNTEAFF
TGTGCCAGCAGTTTAGGTAGACAGGGGAACACTGAAGCTTTCTTT
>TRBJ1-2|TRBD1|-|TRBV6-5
CASRVGQGGGYTF
TGTGCCAGCAGGGTCGGACAGGGAGGGGGCTACACCTTC
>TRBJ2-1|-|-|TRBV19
CASSIDYSGEQFF
TGTGCCAGTAGTATAGATTACAGCGGTGAGCAGTTCTTC
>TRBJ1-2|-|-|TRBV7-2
CASSQMGASQGYTF
TGTGCCAGCAGCCAAATGGGGGCTTCGCAAGGCTACACCTTC
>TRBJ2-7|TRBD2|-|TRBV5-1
CASSPGGGVENEQYF
TGCGCCAGCAGTCCTGGGGGAGGGGTGGAGAACGAGCAGTACTTC
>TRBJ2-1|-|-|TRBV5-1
CASSSAVLLETNEQFF
TGCGCCAGCAGCTCTGCAGTACTATTGGAGACCAATGAGCAGTTCTTC
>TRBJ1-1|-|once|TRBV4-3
CASSQGNGGDMNTEAFF
TGCGCCAGCAGCCAAGGGAACGGGGGGGACATGAACACTGAAGCTTTCTTT